Listed below are T cell receptor beta chains from one sample, sequenced in a study of cytomegalovirus exposure and HLA in healthy donors. Method: immunoSEQ multiplex PCR; TCRdb's copy keeps in-frame clones and lacks some. The data show under 250,000 clones, around four fifths seen once. The sample comprised PBMCs. Receptors originate from a woman under 30 in good health and CMV-seronegative. Both conserved end residues are part of each CDR3. A D gene is named only where the DNA matches it firmly. Clone size appears in some rows only: once, few, many, or a class for an expanded clone.

CDR3nt	CDR3aa	j_gene	d_gene	v_gene	abundance
TGTGCCAGCAGCTTGACCTCGGGGGGGTCAGAGAGGCAGTATTTT	CASSLTSGGSERQYF	TRBJ2-3	TRBD2	TRBV7-2	.
TGTGCCAGCTCGCAGAGGGGCGCGAGCAATCAGCCCCAGCATTTT	CASSQRGASNQPQHF	TRBJ1-5	.	TRBV7-2	.
TGTGCCAGCAGCCCAGACAGGGGCGCTGGCTATGGCTACACCTTC	CASSPDRGAGYGYTF	TRBJ1-2	TRBD1	TRBV5-6	.
TGCGCCAGCAGCTTGGGGACAGTCACAGATACGCAGTATTTT	CASSLGTVTDTQYF	TRBJ2-3	.	TRBV5-1	once
TGTGCCAGCAGCCCCCGGGGGGACAGGGCGAACACCGGGGAGCTGTTTTTT	CASSPRGDRANTGELFF	TRBJ2-2	TRBD1	TRBV9	once
TGTGCCAGTAGTATGGTGGGGACAGGGGAACGGAATGAGCAGTTCTTC	CASSMVGTGERNEQFF	TRBJ2-1	TRBD1	TRBV19	.
TGTGCCAGCAGCTTAATCACCCTGGGAACTGAAGCTTTCTTT	CASSLITLGTEAFF	TRBJ1-1	.	TRBV13	.
TGTGCCAGCAAAGGCAGTGGAGGGGCCTATGGCTACACCTTC	CASKGSGGAYGYTF	TRBJ1-2	.	TRBV28	.
TGTGCCAGCAGTTTGCGGCTAGCGGGGGGGGCCCCTTACAATGAGCAGTTCTTC	CASSLRLAGGAPYNEQFF	TRBJ2-1	TRBD2	TRBV27	.
TGTGCCAGCAGCTTGGGCCGGGGGACTGAAGCTTTCTTT	CASSLGRGTEAFF	TRBJ1-1	.	TRBV5-6	.
TGTGCCAGCAGCTTTGACCGACACAGGGAGGACCCTTTCAATCAGCCCCAGCATTTT	CASSFDRHREDPFNQPQHF	TRBJ1-5	.	TRBV7-8	.
TGTGCCAGCAGCTCCGACCCGGGAGGCTTGAACACTGAAGCTTTCTTT	CASSSDPGGLNTEAFF	TRBJ1-1	.	TRBV6-4	once
TGTGCCAGTAATGGACCGATCGGCGGACCCCGGGGGGATGAGCAGTTCTTC	CASNGPIGGPRGDEQFF	TRBJ2-1	TRBD2	TRBV19	.
TGCGCCAGCAGCTTGGGCCGGGTGCCTAGCGGGCGGAATGAGCAGTTCTTC	CASSLGRVPSGRNEQFF	TRBJ2-1	TRBD2	TRBV5-1	.
TGTGCCAGCAGCGTGACGCTAGCCAATGAGCAGTTCTTC	CASSVTLANEQFF	TRBJ2-1	.	TRBV9	.
TGTGCCTGGGGGTCGGTCCTGACCGGGGAGCTGTTTTTT	CAWGSVLTGELFF	TRBJ2-2	.	TRBV30	.
TGCGCCAGCAGCTTTATACAGGGGAGCTCCTACAATGAGCAGTTCTTC	CASSFIQGSSYNEQFF	TRBJ2-1	TRBD1	TRBV5-1	.
TGCGCCAGCAGCTTGGACGTTGGATCTGAAGCTTTCTTT	CASSLDVGSEAFF	TRBJ1-1	.	TRBV5-1	.
TGTGCCAGCAGTGAAGTCGCCGACAGGCCCGACTACGAGCAGTACTTC	CASSEVADRPDYEQYF	TRBJ2-7	.	TRBV6-1	.
TGTGCCTGGAGTGTTGGGGGATCCGGGGAGCTGTTTTTT	CAWSVGGSGELFF	TRBJ2-2	.	TRBV30	.
TGTGCCAGCAGTGAAATATACTTCTATCAAGGCGGAAAGACCCAGTACTTC	CASSEIYFYQGGKTQYF	TRBJ2-5	.	TRBV6-1	.
TGTGCCATCCGGGAGTGGCGGACAGATACGCAGTATTTT	CAIREWRTDTQYF	TRBJ2-3	.	TRBV10-3	.
TGTGCCAGCAGCGTAGTCATGGCCTTCGGTGAGCAGTTCTTC	CASSVVMAFGEQFF	TRBJ2-1	.	TRBV9	.
TGTGCCAGCAGCTCCTGGACTAGCGGGCGCAGCTCCTACGAGCAGTACTTC	CASSSWTSGRSSYEQYF	TRBJ2-7	TRBD2	TRBV7-9	.